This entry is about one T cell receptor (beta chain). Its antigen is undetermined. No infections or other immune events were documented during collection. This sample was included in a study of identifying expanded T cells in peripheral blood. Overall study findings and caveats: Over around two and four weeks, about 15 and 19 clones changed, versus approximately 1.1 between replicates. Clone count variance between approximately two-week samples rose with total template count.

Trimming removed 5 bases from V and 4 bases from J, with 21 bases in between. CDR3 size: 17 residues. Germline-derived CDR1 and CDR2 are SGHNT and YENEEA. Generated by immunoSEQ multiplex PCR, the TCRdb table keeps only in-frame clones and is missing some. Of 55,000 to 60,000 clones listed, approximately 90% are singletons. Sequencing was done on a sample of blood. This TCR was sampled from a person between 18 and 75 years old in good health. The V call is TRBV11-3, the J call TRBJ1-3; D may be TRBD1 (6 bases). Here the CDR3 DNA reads TGTGCCAGCAGCCCCCGAGGGGGAATAAAGTCGGGAAACACCATATATTTT. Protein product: CASSPRGGIKSGNTIYF.